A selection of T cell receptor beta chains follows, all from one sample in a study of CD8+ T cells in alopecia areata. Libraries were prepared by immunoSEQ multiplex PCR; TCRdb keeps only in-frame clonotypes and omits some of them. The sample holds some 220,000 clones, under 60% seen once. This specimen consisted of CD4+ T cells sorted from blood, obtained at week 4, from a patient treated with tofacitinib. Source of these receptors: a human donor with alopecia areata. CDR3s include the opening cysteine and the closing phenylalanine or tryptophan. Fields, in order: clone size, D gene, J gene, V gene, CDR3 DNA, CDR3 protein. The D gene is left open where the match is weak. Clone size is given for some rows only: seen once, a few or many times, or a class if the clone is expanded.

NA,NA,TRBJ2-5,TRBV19,TGTGCCAGTAGTGTGGGAGAGACCCAGTACTTC,CASSVGETQYF
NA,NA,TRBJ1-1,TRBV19,TGTGCCAGTAGTATTGGGGCGATGAACACTGAAGCTTTCTTT,CASSIGAMNTEAFF
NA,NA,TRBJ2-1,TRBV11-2,TGTGCCAGCAGCTTATCGGTCAATGAGCAGTTCTTC,CASSLSVNEQFF
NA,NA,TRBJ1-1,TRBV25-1,TGTGCCAGCAGACGGCAGAACACTGAAGCTTTCTTT,CASRRQNTEAFF
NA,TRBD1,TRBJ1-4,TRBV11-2,TGTGCCAGCAGCTGGGACAGGGGAGTAGCTAATGAAAAACTGTTTTTT,CASSWDRGVANEKLFF
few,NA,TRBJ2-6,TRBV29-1,TGCAGCGTATATTTTTATGGGACCACAAACTCTGGGGCCAACGTCCTGACTTTC,CSVYFYGTTNSGANVLTF
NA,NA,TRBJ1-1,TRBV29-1,TGCAGCGTTGGGTGGGCAGGGGCGACCTCGGAAGCTTTCTTT,CSVGWAGATSEAFF
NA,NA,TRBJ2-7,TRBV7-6,TGTGCCAGCCCCCTAGGGGAGCAGTACTTC,CASPLGEQYF
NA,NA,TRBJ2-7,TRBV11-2,TGTGCCAGCAGCTTAGGAATACAGGGCTACGAGCAGTACTTC,CASSLGIQGYEQYF
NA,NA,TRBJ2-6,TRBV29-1,TGCAGCGTTGAACTCTCTGGGGCCAACGTCCTGACTTTC,CSVELSGANVLTF
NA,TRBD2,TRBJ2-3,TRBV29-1,TGCAGCCTTGTGGCTAGCGGGGGGGTCACAGATACGCAGTATTTT,CSLVASGGVTDTQYF
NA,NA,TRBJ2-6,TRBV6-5,TGTGCCAGCAGTTACAAATGGGGGGCCAACGTCCTGACTTTC,CASSYKWGANVLTF
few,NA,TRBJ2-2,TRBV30,TGTGCCTGGAAGAACACCGGGGAGCTGTTTTTT,CAWKNTGELFF
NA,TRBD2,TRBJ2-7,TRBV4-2,TGTGCCAGCAGCCAAGCGGGGGGGACCTACGAGCAGTACTTC,CASSQAGGTYEQYF
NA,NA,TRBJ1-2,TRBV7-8,TGTGCCAGCACCCGGTCCCCGCCCCATGGCTACACCTTC,CASTRSPPHGYTF
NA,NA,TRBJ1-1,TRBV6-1,TGTGCCAGCAGCGTATACACCGGGAACCTTGAAGCTTTCTTT,CASSVYTGNLEAFF
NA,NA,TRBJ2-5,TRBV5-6,TGTGCCAGCAGCCGCGACAGCCTTACGAGGGAGACCCAGTACTTC,CASSRDSLTRETQYF